This T cell receptor beta chain is drawn from a study of CD8 T cells in Susac syndrome. The RNA input was about 0.5 to 1 ug, and it was reverse transcribed with random hexamers. TCRdb analysed the immunoSEQ multiplex PCR reads with MiXCR anew, one entry per CDR3 protein. This sample has about 400,000 distinct CDR3 sequences, with around 85% found just once. TCR beta sequences were obtained from blood CD8+ and CD4+ T cells. The authors negatively isolated CD8+ and CD4+ T cells and FACS-enriched TEMRA cells. Sequences were obtained from CD8+ T cells from PBMCs. The sequence was obtained from a human donor with multiple sclerosis.

CDR3 DNA sequence: TGCAGTGCTAGAGATCCCTCCGGGAGGGGGGGCACAGATACGCAGTATTTT. Protein: CSARDPSGRGGTDTQYF. The V and J genes are TRBV20-1 and TRBJ2-3, with 8 bases lining up with TRBD2. The CDR3 is made up of 17 amino acids. J lost 1 base, V lost 0 bases, and 9 bases had no gene match. Germline V lookup: CDR1 DFQATT, CDR2 SNEGSKA (reference sequence).